Sequencing of this T cell receptor beta chain was carried out in a study of Ad26.COV2.S vaccination and SARS-CoV-2 variants. Findings and limits, study-wide: The placebo group had lower spike-specific TCR breadth than the vaccine recipients did. Possibly, TCR breadth and depth analyses underestimated total T cell responses. After vaccination, substantial breadth of spike-specific CD8+ and CD4+ responses was reported.

The protocol was immunoSEQ multiplex PCR, while the TCRdb copy is restricted to in-frame clones and leaves out a portion. The data hold some 190,000 clones, with roughly 87% observed a single time. In regard to this clone: Its antigen remains unknown.

V was pared by 5 bases and J by 9 bases, with 11 bases of the junction left unmatched. This CDR3 comprises 16 residues. Per the germline V gene, CDR1 is LGHDT and CDR2 is YNNKEL (reference sequence). This receptor was obtained from a human donor who had recovered from COVID-19. The rearrangement joins TRBV3-1 (or the pseudogene TRBV3-2) to TRBJ1-6; 9 positions agree with TRBD1. Sequenced here: peripheral blood, sampled after recovery from COVID-19. The CDR3 protein is CASSSGTGIIGSPLHF. CDR3 nucleotides: TGTGCCAGCAGCTCCGGGACAGGGATTATTGGTTCACCCCTCCACTTT.